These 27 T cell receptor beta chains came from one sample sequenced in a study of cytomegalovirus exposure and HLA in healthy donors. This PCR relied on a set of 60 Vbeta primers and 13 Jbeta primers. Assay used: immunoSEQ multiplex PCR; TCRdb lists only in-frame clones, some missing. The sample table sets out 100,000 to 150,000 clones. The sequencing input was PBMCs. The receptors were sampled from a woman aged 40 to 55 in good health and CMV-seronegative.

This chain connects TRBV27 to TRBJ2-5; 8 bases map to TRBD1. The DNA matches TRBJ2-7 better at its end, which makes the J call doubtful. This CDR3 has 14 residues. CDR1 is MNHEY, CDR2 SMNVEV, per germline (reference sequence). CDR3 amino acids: CASSGVQGAYEQYF. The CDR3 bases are TGTGCCAGCAGTGGAGTCCAGGGGGCTTACGAGCAGTACTTC.

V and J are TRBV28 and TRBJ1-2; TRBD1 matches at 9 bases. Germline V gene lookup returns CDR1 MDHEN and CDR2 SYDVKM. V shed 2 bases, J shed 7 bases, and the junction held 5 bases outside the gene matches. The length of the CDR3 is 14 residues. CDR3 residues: CASSLGTGSGGYTF. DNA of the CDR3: TGTGCCAGCAGTTTAGGGACAGGGTCCGGTGGCTACACCTTC.

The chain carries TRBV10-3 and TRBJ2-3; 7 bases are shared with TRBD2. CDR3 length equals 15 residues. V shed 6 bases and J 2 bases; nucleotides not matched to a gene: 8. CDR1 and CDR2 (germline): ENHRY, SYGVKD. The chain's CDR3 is CAIRQAGPYTDTQYF. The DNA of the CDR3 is TGTGCCATCAGGCAAGCGGGGCCTTACACAGATACGCAGTATTTT.

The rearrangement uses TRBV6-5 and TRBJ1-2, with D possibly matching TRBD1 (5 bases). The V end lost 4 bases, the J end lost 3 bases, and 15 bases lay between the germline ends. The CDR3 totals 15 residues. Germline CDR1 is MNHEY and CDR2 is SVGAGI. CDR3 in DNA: TGTGCCAGCAGTTTGGAGGGGATCCTGGACTATGGCTACACCTTC. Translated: CASSLEGILDYGYTF.

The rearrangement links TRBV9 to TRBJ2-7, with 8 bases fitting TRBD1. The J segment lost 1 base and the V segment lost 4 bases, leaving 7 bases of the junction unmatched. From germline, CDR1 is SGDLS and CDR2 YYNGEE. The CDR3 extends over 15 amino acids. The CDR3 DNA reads TGTGCCAGCAGCCTAGCGACAGGGGATTCCTACGAGCAGTACTTC. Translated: CASSLATGDSYEQYF.

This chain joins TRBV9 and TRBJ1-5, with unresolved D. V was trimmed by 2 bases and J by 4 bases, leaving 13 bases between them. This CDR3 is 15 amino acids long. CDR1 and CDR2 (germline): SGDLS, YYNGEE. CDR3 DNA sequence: TGTGCCAGCAGCGTCTCTGTGGGCGAAAATCAGCCCCAGCATTTT. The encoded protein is CASSVSVGENQPQHF.

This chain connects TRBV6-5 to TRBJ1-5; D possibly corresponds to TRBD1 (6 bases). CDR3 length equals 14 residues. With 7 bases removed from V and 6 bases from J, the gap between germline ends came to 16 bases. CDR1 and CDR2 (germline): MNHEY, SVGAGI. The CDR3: CASTIQQGSQPQHF. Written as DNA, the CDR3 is TGTGCCAGCACCATTCAACAGGGAAGTCAGCCCCAGCATTTT.

Written as DNA, the CDR3 is TGTGCCAGCAGTGACTCAGGGGGCTGGAGCTATGGCTACACCTTC. Its translation: CASSDSGGWSYGYTF. This chain connects TRBV6-1 to TRBJ1-2; 8 nucleotides line up with TRBD1. V dropped 3 bases and J dropped 4; count of bases not matched to a gene: 7. The germline gives CDR1 MNHNS, CDR2 SASEGT. The CDR3 runs to 15 residues.

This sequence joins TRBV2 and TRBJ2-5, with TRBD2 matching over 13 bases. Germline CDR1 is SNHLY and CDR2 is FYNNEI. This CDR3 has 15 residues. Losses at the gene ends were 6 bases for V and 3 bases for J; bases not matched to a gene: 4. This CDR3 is CASSLGLAGEETQYF. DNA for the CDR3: TGTGCCAGCAGCCTCGGACTAGCGGGGGAAGAGACCCAGTACTTC.

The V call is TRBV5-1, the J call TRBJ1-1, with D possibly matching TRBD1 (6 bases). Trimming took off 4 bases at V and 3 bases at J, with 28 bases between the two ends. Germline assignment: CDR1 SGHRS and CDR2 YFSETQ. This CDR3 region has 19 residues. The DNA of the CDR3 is TGCGCCAGCAGCCACCGTTTAGTATGGGACACGGGGGGTGACACTGAAGCTTTCTTT. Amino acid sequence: CASSHRLVWDTGGDTEAFF. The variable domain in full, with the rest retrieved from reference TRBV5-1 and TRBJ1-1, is KAGVTQTPRYLIKTRGQQVTLSCSPISGHRSVSWYQQTPGQGLQFLFEYFSETQRNKGNFPGRFSGRQFSNSRSEMNVSTLELGDSALYLCASSHRLVWDTGGDTEAFFGQGTRLTVV.

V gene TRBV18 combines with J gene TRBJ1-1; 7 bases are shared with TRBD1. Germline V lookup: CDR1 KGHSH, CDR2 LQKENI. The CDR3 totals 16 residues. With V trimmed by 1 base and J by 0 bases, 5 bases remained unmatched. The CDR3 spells CASSPLGQTMNTEAFF. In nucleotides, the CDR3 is TGTGCCAGCTCACCACTGGGACAGACGATGAACACTGAAGCTTTCTTT.

In nucleotides, the CDR3 is TGTGCCAGCAGCTTAAGCTTCCGGACTAGATTTTCCTACGAGCAGTACGTC. Translation: CASSLSFRTRFSYEQYV. The rearrangement links TRBV7-6 to TRBJ2-7; 7 positions agree with TRBD2. CDR3 length equals 17 residues. V was clipped by 2 bases and J by 1 base; unmatched bases: 11. The germline V gene encodes CDR1 SGHVS and CDR2 FNYEAQ.

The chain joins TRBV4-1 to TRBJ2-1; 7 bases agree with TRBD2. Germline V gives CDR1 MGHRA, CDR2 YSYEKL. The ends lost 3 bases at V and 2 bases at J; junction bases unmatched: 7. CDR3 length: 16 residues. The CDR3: CASSQPSSGPYNEQFF. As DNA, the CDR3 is TGCGCCAGCAGCCAGCCTTCTAGCGGACCCTACAATGAGCAGTTCTTC.

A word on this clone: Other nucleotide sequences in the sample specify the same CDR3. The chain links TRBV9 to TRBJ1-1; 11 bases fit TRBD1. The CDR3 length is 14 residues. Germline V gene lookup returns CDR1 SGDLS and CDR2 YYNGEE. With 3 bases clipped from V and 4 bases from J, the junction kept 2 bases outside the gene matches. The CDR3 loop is CASSAGQGATEAFF. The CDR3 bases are TGTGCCAGCAGCGCAGGACAGGGGGCCACTGAAGCTTTCTTT.

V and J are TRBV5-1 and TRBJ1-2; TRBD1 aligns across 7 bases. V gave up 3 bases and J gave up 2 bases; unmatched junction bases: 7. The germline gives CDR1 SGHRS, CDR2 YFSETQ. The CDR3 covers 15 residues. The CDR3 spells CASSSGDRANYGYTF. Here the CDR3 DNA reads TGCGCCAGCAGCTCAGGAGACAGGGCCAACTATGGCTACACCTTC.

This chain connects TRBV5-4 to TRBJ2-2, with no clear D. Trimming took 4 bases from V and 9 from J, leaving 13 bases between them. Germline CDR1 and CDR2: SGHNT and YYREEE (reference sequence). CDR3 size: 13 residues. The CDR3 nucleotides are TGTGCCAGCAGCACACATTCAACCCGGGAGCTGTTTTTT. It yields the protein CASSTHSTRELFF.

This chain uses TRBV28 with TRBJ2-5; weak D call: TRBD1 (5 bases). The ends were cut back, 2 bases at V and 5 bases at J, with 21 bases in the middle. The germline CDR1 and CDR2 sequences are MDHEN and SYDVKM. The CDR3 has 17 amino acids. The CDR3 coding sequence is TGTGCCAGCAGTTTACTCTCTAGGGCAGGGTCGAGGGAGACCCAGTACTTC. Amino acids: CASSLLSRAGSRETQYF.

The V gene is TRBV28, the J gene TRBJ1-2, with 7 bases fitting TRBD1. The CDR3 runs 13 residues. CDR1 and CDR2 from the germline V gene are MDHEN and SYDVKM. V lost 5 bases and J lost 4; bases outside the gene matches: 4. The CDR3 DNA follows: TGTGCCAGCAGTCCTGACAGGGTCTATGGCTACACCTTC. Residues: CASSPDRVYGYTF.

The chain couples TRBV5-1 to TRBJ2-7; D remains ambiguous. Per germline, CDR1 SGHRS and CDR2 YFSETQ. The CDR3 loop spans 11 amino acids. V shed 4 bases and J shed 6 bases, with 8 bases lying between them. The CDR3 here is CASSGESEQYF. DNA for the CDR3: TGCGCCAGCAGCGGAGAGAGCGAGCAGTACTTC. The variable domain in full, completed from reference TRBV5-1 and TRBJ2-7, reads KAGVTQTPRYLIKTRGQQVTLSCSPISGHRSVSWYQQTPGQGLQFLFEYFSETQRNKGNFPGRFSGRQFSNSRSEMNVSTLELGDSALYLCASSGESEQYFGPGTRLTVT.

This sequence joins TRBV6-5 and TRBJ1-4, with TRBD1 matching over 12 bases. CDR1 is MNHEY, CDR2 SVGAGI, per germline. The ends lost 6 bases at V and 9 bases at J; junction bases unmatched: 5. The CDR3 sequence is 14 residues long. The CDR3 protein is CASSSGTGGQKLFF. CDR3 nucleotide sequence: TGTGCCAGCAGCTCCGGGACAGGGGGCCAAAAACTGTTTTTT.

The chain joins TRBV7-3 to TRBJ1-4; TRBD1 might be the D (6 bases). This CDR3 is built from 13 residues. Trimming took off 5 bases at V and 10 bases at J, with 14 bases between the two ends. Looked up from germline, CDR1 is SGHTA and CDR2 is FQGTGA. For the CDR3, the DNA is TGTGCCAGCAGCCCTGACCGAGGGGGAAAACTGTTTTTT. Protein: CASSPDRGGKLFF.

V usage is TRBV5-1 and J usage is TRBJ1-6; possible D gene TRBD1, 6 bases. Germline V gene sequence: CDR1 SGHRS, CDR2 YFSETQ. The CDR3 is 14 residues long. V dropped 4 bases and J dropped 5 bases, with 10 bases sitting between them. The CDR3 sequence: CASSPGHDNSPLHF. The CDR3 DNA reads TGCGCCAGCAGCCCGGGACACGATAATTCACCCCTCCACTTT.

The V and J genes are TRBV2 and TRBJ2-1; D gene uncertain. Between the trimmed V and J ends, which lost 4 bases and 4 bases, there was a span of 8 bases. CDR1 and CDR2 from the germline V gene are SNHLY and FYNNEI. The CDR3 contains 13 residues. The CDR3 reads CASSGLVYNEQFF. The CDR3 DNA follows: TGTGCCAGCAGTGGTTTAGTTTACAATGAGCAGTTCTTC.

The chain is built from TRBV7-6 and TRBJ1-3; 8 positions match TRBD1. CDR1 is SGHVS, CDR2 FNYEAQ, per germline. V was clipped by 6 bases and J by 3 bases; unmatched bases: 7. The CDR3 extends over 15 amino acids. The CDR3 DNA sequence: TGTGCCAGCAGGACGCAGGGGGCTTTTGGAAACACCATATATTTT. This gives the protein CASRTQGAFGNTIYF.

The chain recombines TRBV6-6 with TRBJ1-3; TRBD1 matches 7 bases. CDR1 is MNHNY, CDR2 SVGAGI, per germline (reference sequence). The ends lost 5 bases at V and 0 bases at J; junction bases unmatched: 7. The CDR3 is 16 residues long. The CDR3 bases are TGTGCCAGCAGTACCCAGGGACAGCCCTCTGGAAACACCATATATTTT. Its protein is CASSTQGQPSGNTIYF.

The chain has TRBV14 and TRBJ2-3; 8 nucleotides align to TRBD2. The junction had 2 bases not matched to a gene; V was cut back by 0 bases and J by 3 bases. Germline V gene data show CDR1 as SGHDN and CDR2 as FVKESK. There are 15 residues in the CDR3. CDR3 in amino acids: CASSQDIAGTDTQYF. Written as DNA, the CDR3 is TGTGCCAGCAGCCAAGATATAGCGGGGACAGATACGCAGTATTTT.

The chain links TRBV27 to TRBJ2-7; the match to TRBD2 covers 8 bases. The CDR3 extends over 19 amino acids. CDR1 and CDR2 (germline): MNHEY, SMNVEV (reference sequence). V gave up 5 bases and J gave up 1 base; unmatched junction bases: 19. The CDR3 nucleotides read TGTGCCAGCAGTCTCCTCGGGAGGGGGGGTAACCGTCATTCCTACGAGCAGTACTTC. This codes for CASSLLGRGGNRHSYEQYF.